The 22 T cell receptor beta chains given below trace back to one sample, sequenced in a study of cytomegalovirus exposure and HLA in healthy donors. Primers included in the PCR were 60 Vbeta and 13 Jbeta primers. The repertoire was sequenced with immunoSEQ multiplex PCR; TCRdb's copy has only in-frame clones and lacks some. The sample comprises about 200,000 clones, around 80% of which are singletons, and about 14% rests with the top ten. The sequencing input was PBMCs. These receptors were obtained from a man between 40 and 49 years old in good health and CMV-seronegative.

The chain joins TRBV18 to TRBJ2-6; D not resolved. CDR1 KGHSH and CDR2 LQKENI come from the germline V gene. CDR3 size: 15 residues. V shed 4 bases and J shed 0 bases, with 7 bases lying between them. The CDR3 DNA follows: TGTGCCAGCTCACAACTATCCTCTGGGGCCAACGTCCTGACTTTC. Protein product: CASSQLSSGANVLTF. The full variable domain, completed using reference TRBV18 and TRBJ2-6, is NAGVMQNPRHLVRRRGQEARLRCSPMKGHSHVYWYRQLPEEGLKFMVYLQKENIIDESGMPKERFSAEFPKEGPSILRIQQVVRGDSAAYFCASSQLSSGANVLTFGAGSRLTVL.

J is TRBJ1-1 and V is TRBV7-9; D remains unclear. Germline V lookup: CDR1 SEHNR, CDR2 FQNEAQ (reference sequence). This CDR3 is built from 14 residues. Trimming shortened V by 2 bases and J by 1 base, and 8 bases separated the two germline ends. This CDR3 reads CASSLNSQNTEAFF. CDR3 DNA sequence: TGTGCCAGCAGCTTAAACAGCCAGAACACTGAAGCTTTCTTT.

This rearrangement joins TRBV7-9 to TRBJ1-1; TRBD1 aligns across 10 bases. Trimming took 3 bases from V and 8 from J; bases not matched to a gene: 6. The CDR3 extends over 14 amino acids. CDR1 and CDR2 from the germline V gene are SEHNR and FQNEAQ (reference sequence). This CDR3 reads CASSFPGQGPEAFF. The CDR3, as DNA: TGTGCCAGCAGCTTTCCGGGACAGGGGCCCGAAGCTTTCTTT.

This chain uses TRBV7-8 with TRBJ1-2; 9 bases map to TRBD1. The J segment lost 2 bases and the V segment lost 1 base, leaving 5 bases of the junction unmatched. Germline CDR1 is SGHVS and CDR2 is FQNEAQ. The CDR3 spans 16 residues. The CDR3 spells CASSLVGGQGNYGYTF. CDR3 bases: TGTGCCAGCAGCTTAGTCGGAGGACAGGGGAACTATGGCTACACCTTC. Supplemented by reference TRBV7-8 and TRBJ1-2, the full variable domain reads GAGVSQSPRYKVAKRGQDVALRCDPISGHVSLFWYQQALGQGPEFLTYFQNEAQLDKSGLPSDRFFAERPEGSVSTLKIQRTQQEDSAVYLCASSLVGGQGNYGYTFGSGTRLTVV.

The J gene is TRBJ2-5, the V gene TRBV28; perhaps TRBD1 as D (5 bases). Judging by the DNA end, TRBJ2-7 fits better; the J call may be wrong. Germline CDR1 is MDHEN and CDR2 is SYDVKM. This CDR3 spans 15 amino acids. The CDR3 sequence: CASTANDRPTYEQYF. CDR3 in DNA: TGTGCCAGCACCGCAAACGACAGACCAACCTACGAGCAGTACTTC.

The CDR3 spells CASSFSGSNYNEQFF. For the CDR3, the DNA is TGTGCCAGCAGCTTTAGCGGGTCTAACTACAATGAGCAGTTCTTC. The V gene is TRBV7-3, the J gene TRBJ2-1; 7 bases fit TRBD2. The germline V gene encodes CDR1 SGHTA and CDR2 FQGTGA. The junction had 5 bases not matched to a gene; V was cut back by 3 bases and J by 3 bases. The CDR3 contains 15 residues.

The V call is TRBV4-1, the J call TRBJ2-5; TRBD1 matches at 8 bases. With V trimmed by 4 bases and J by 5 bases, 9 bases remained unmatched. The V gene's germline CDR1 is MGHRA and CDR2 YSYEKL. CDR3 size: 15 residues. CDR3 sequence (DNA): TGCGCCAGCAGCCCGGCTTGGGACAGGTGGGAGACCCAGTACTTC. Translated: CASSPAWDRWETQYF.

The V and J genes are TRBV9 and TRBJ2-3; a weak D match, TRBD1 (5 bases). The CDR3 contains 16 residues. The germline V and J ends were trimmed by 0 bases and 4 bases, with 15 bases remaining between them. CDR1 SGDLS and CDR2 YYNGEE come from the germline V gene. DNA of the CDR3: TGTGCCAGCAGCGTAGAGGGGAAAATCGTGGCAGATACGCAGTATTTT. It is translated as CASSVEGKIVADTQYF.

V gene TRBV5-1 combines with J gene TRBJ1-3, with 7 bases that match TRBD1. V shed 4 bases, J shed 4 bases, and the junction held 8 bases outside the gene matches. CDR1 and CDR2 from the germline V gene are SGHRS and YFSETQ. CDR3 size: 15 residues. The chain's CDR3 is CASSVTGESGNTIYF. The CDR3 bases are TGCGCCAGCAGCGTTACAGGGGAGTCCGGAAACACCATATATTTT.

The V gene is TRBV27, the J gene TRBJ2-3; 13 nucleotides agree with TRBD2. This CDR3 contains 16 residues. CDR1 and CDR2 from the germline V gene are MNHEY and SMNVEV (reference sequence). V shed 5 bases and J 6 bases; nucleotides not matched to a gene: 8. DNA for the CDR3: TGTGCCAGCAGTCCTCCGACTAGCGGGGGGTTGGATACGCAGTATTTT. Translation: CASSPPTSGGLDTQYF.

J is TRBJ2-2 and V is TRBV12-5, with D possibly being TRBD2 (7 bases). The V end lost 5 bases, the J end lost 6 bases, and 10 bases lay between the germline ends. There are 13 residues in the CDR3. Looked up from germline, CDR1 is LGHNT and CDR2 is FRNRAP. CDR3 residues: CASGLGGAGELFF. Here the CDR3 DNA reads TGTGCTAGTGGTCTAGGGGGGGCCGGGGAGCTGTTTTTT.

This sequence joins TRBV9 and TRBJ2-5, with 9 bases identical to TRBD1. Germline V gene data show CDR1 as SGDLS and CDR2 as YYNGEE. The ends lost 0 bases at V and 5 bases at J; junction bases unmatched: 2. The CDR3 has 14 amino acids. The DNA of the CDR3 is TGTGCCAGCAGCGTAGACAGGGGGCGGGAGACCCAGTACTTC. This gives the protein CASSVDRGRETQYF.

Notes on this clone: Other DNA sequences from this sample encode an identical CDR3 as well. The chain uses TRBV7-9 and TRBJ1-1; D ambiguous. CDR3 length equals 14 residues. The germline V gene has CDR1 SEHNR and CDR2 FQNEAQ (reference sequence). V lost 1 base and J 4 bases, leaving 10 bases between the germline ends. CDR3 sequence reads: CASSLGAGGTEAFF. DNA of the CDR3: TGTGCCAGCAGCTTAGGAGCCGGCGGCACTGAAGCTTTCTTT.

The gene calls are TRBV4-3 and TRBJ2-7, with 8 bases that match TRBD2. After removal of 5 bases from V and 9 bases from J, the junction contained 15 bases not matched to a gene. This CDR3 spans 15 amino acids. Germline V gene lookup returns CDR1 LGHNA and CDR2 YSLEER. CDR3 bases: TGCGCCAGCAGCACCTCCGGGGGGGGCGGGTTTATGCAGTACTTC. This sequence encodes CASSTSGGGGFMQYF.

There are a few counts of this clone. This chain connects TRBV4-3 to TRBJ1-1, with TRBD1 matching over 8 bases. Germline V gene lookup returns CDR1 LGHNA and CDR2 YSLEER. There are 13 residues in the CDR3. V dropped 6 bases and J dropped 6; count of bases not matched to a gene: 6. The CDR3 spells CASSTQGAPEAFF. Here the CDR3 DNA reads TGCGCCAGCAGTACGCAGGGGGCCCCTGAAGCTTTCTTT.

The chain links TRBV7-6 to TRBJ2-5, with a tentative D call TRBD2 (6 bases). Looked up from germline, CDR1 is SGHVS and CDR2 is FNYEAQ. The CDR3 is made up of 14 amino acids. V shed 6 bases and J shed 4 bases, with 15 bases lying between them. CDR3 residues: CASSYTGTVETQYF. Written as DNA, the CDR3 is TGTGCCAGCAGTTATACCGGGACTGTAGAGACCCAGTACTTC.

The rearrangement links TRBV5-1 to TRBJ2-5, with 7 bases fitting TRBD2. The CDR3 extends over 14 amino acids. Trimming cost V 1 base and J 5 bases; bases outside gene matches: 5. Germline values: CDR1 SGHRS, CDR2 YFSETQ. CDR3 protein: CASSLSLGGETQYF. The DNA for the CDR3 is TGCGCCAGCAGCTTGTCCCTGGGGGGGGAGACCCAGTACTTC.

The chain is built from TRBV9 and TRBJ1-2; D is uncertain. Trimming shortened V by 4 bases and J by 6 bases, and 10 bases separated the two germline ends. This CDR3 has 12 residues. The germline V gene encodes CDR1 SGDLS and CDR2 YYNGEE. In nucleotides, the CDR3 is TGTGCCAGCAGCTCTAAAGTGAATGGCTACACCTTC. Encoded protein: CASSSKVNGYTF.

The chain employs TRBV6-6 and TRBJ2-5; perhaps TRBD2 as D (6 bases). V lost 3 bases, J lost 2 bases, and 7 bases lay in between. In germline, CDR1 is MNHNY, CDR2 SVGAGI (reference sequence). The CDR3 consists of 13 residues. CDR3 sequence reads: CASSYREQETQYF. The CDR3 coding sequence is TGTGCCAGCAGTTATCGGGAGCAAGAGACCCAGTACTTC.

Only one count was recorded for this clone. The rearrangement links TRBV10-3 to TRBJ2-2; possible D gene TRBD2, 6 bases. V lost 4 bases to trimming and J lost 0 bases, with 9 bases between them. Germline assignment: CDR1 ENHRY and CDR2 SYGVKD. CDR3 length: 15 residues. As DNA, the CDR3 is TGTGCCATCAGTGCCGGGACTGCGAACACCGGGGAGCTGTTTTTT. This codes for CAISAGTANTGELFF.

This sequence joins TRBV5-6 and TRBJ2-1; 8 bases are a match to TRBD2. CDR1 SGHDT and CDR2 YYEEEE come from the germline V gene. The CDR3 covers 17 residues. V lost 5 bases, J lost 2 bases, and 12 bases stayed unmatched. CDR3 protein: CASRLSTGTRTYNEQFF. DNA of the CDR3: TGTGCCAGCAGACTTTCCACCGGGACTAGAACCTACAATGAGCAGTTCTTC.

The chain has TRBV7-8 and TRBJ2-7; 7 nucleotides match TRBD1. The length of the CDR3 is 15 residues. V gave up 5 bases and J gave up 3 bases; unmatched junction bases: 10. Germline V gene lookup returns CDR1 SGHVS and CDR2 FQNEAQ. The CDR3 region has the DNA TGTGCCAGCAGCGCCCCCCAGGGGGTAGGCTACGAGCAGTACTTC. Encoded protein: CASSAPQGVGYEQYF.